The T cell receptor beta chain under discussion was sequenced for a study of post-analysis software for immune sequencing data. TCR beta libraries were prepared from cDNA with unique molecular identifiers. Starting from approximately 0.95 to 9.8 million T cells, the study yielded 450,000 to 500,000 cDNA molecules. TCRdb re-derived calls from the PCR reads in MiXCR, one entry per CDR3 protein. The sample yields 750,000 to 950,000 distinct CDR3 sequences, roughly 58% seen once. Looked up from germline, CDR1 is SGHTA and CDR2 is FQGNSA. V shed 3 bases, J shed 8 bases, and the junction held 8 bases outside the gene matches. The CDR3 covers 15 residues. Findings of the study overall: Samples made in the same batch grouped tightly together by F measure. There were five or six TRBV segments more frequent in patients than controls, and TRBV5-6, TRBV5-1 and TRBV20-1 were among them. Among multiple sclerosis patients, normalized Chao1 diversity was significantly below that of controls.

This clonotype was detected only a few times. Its antigen is unknown. The sample comprised blood. The TCR originated in a girl aged 10-17 years with multiple sclerosis. The chain is built from TRBV7-2 and TRBJ2-1; 9 nucleotides match TRBD2. Written as DNA, the CDR3 is TGTGCCAGCAGCTTTGATGGCGGGAGGGCCCATGAGCAGTTCTTC. It translates to CASSFDGGRAHEQFF.